Listed here are 9 T cell receptor beta chains from one sample, sequenced in a study of blood T cells in healthy people across ages. The second PCR ran about 7 to 12 cycles with a sample-barcoded 5' primer and J-beta primers. MiXCR, applied by TCRdb to the 5' RACE reads, yields one record per CDR3 protein. The sample shows 1.6 million or so distinct CDR3 sequences, roughly 32% of them seen only once. The source material was blood. The receptor source for this set is a woman aged 25 to 39 in good health.

This chain connects TRBV4-1 to TRBJ2-7, with 9 bases that match TRBD2. The J segment lost 2 bases and the V segment lost 0 bases, leaving 20 bases of the junction unmatched. The CDR3 totals 21 residues. Germline V gives CDR1 MGHRA, CDR2 YSYEKL. The CDR3 spells CASSQDLRGRSLAGEAYEQYF. CDR3 DNA: TGCGCCAGCAGCCAAGATCTCCGTGGCAGGTCATTAGCGGGAGAGGCCTACGAGCAGTACTTC.

J is TRBJ2-1 and V is TRBV20-1; no clear D gene. V lost 8 bases, J lost 2 bases, and 13 bases lay in between. Germline V gene sequence: CDR1 DFQATT, CDR2 SNEGSKA (reference sequence). The CDR3 spans 13 residues. The CDR3 region has the DNA TGCAGTCCTCATTATAGTACCTACAATGAGCAGTTCTTC. It codes for CSPHYSTYNEQFF.

This clonotype has just a few counts. V is TRBV4-2 and J is TRBJ2-5, with TRBD2 matching over 15 bases. Germline V CDR1 and CDR2: LGHNA, YNFKEQ. V lost 1 base, J lost 5 bases, and 8 bases stayed unmatched. The CDR3 extends over 18 amino acids. CDR3 in amino acids: CASSQGIGGTSGGETQYF. The CDR3 nucleotides read TGTGCCAGCAGCCAAGGAATTGGCGGGACTAGCGGGGGGGAGACCCAGTACTTC.

The sample holds a few counts of this clonotype. V and J are TRBV3-1 and TRBJ2-4; TRBD2 aligns across 10 bases. From germline, CDR1 is LGHDT and CDR2 YNNKEL (reference sequence). V shed 4 bases and J 15 bases; nucleotides not matched to a gene: 9. The length of the CDR3 is 13 residues. In DNA form, the CDR3 reads TGTGCCAGCAGCCTGAGAGCGGGGGGGCCCAGGTACTTC. Translated, it gives CASSLRAGGPRYF.

This clonotype occurred a few times. The chain combines TRBV18 with TRBJ2-1; a weak D match, TRBD2 (6 bases). The CDR3 has 17 amino acids. The ends were cut back, 0 bases at V and 7 bases at J, with 19 bases in the middle. CDR1 KGHSH and CDR2 LQKENI come from the germline V gene. CDR3 in DNA: TGTGCCAGCTCACCACCGGGTGGAGGGTTGAGGAAAAATGAGCAGTTCTTC. Encoded protein: CASSPPGGGLRKNEQFF.

V usage is TRBV3-1 and J usage is TRBJ2-3; 7 bases are shared with TRBD2. Germline V lookup: CDR1 LGHDT, CDR2 YNNKEL (reference sequence). V lost 2 bases to trimming and J lost 2 bases; unmatched junction nucleotides: 4. This CDR3 contains 15 residues. Here the CDR3 DNA reads TGTGCCAGCAGCCAACGTGGGAGGGCCACAGATACGCAGTATTTT. Translation: CASSQRGRATDTQYF.

The rearrangement joins TRBV13 to TRBJ1-1; perhaps TRBD1 as D (6 bases). Trimming left V 8 bases short and J 8 bases short, with 21 bases between. The CDR3 length is 14 residues. Germline V gene sequence: CDR1 PRHDT, CDR2 FYEKMQ (reference sequence). The CDR3 DNA is TGTGCCAGCGGCCTCCGGGGGGCGGGTTTGGAAGCTTTCTTT. It codes for CASGLRGAGLEAFF.

The chain links TRBV5-1 to TRBJ2-3; 7 bases match TRBD2. Trimming cost V 1 base and J 7 bases; bases outside gene matches: 6. The CDR3 has 14 residues. CDR1 is SGHRS, CDR2 YFSETQ, per germline. CDR3 nucleotides: TGCGCCAGCAGCTTGACAAGCGGGGAGAATACGCAGTATTTT. As protein: CASSLTSGENTQYF.

This clonotype showed up just a few times. The chain carries TRBV27 and TRBJ2-1; D gene unclear. Trimming pared 8 bases from V and 8 bases from J, leaving 19 bases between. Germline loops: CDR1 MNHEY, CDR2 SMNVEV (reference sequence). There are 14 residues in the CDR3. Here the CDR3 DNA reads TGTGCCAGCTCCACTGGGGTGGTTCGGGATGAGCAGTTCTTC. Translated, it gives CASSTGVVRDEQFF.